This T cell receptor beta chain was retrieved from a study of T cell responses to AZD1222 COVID-19 vaccine (dated by TCRdb to the early 2020s). Background for the entire study: AZD1222 recipients given second doses at about 4 weeks or at about 12 weeks were pooled, since spike-specific TCR depth and breadth were not found to differ between the two schedules. A total of more than 230 trial participants underwent TCR sequencing, of whom 207 received two doses of AZD1222 and about 25 received two doses of the MenACWY control vaccine. Trial participants were enrolled by age into subgroups of 18-55, 56-69 and 70-plus years, and 148, 28 and 57 TCR-sequenced participants, respectively, were included in these subgroups.

V is reduced by 2 bases and J by 8 bases, leaving a spacing of 13 bases between them. The cysteine opens and the phenylalanine closes a CDR3 of 14 amino acids. Only the CDR3 DNA is retained, 42 bases long and in frame from the first base. CDR1 and CDR2 were assigned from the germline V gene as ENHRY and SYGVKD. The CDR3 regions of human TCRbeta chains were analyzed by immunosequencing. The authors' pipeline ran thus. TCRs in the repertoires were compared against a reference library of SARS-CoV-2-specific TCRs that had been generated with the MIRA antigen-specificity platform. Breadth was defined as the fraction of unique TCRs that were SARS-CoV-2-associated. Depth was defined as the fraction of total T cells that were SARS-CoV-2-associated. Using the MIRA data, every spike-specific TCR was mapped to the spike region that the TCR reacted to and assigned to either a CD4 or a CD8 class. Log10-transformed breadth and depth values were compared by one-way ANOVA with Sidak's multiple comparisons tests. As stored in TCRdb, this immuneACCESS dataset retains in-frame rearrangements with V and J assigned. A fraction of the clones does not appear; measured against another copy, unresolved V genes explain less than half of the discrepancy, and the remainder lacks a known reason. The DNA was the basis for D and trimming; V, J and clone size are from that table. In this sample the table shows fewer than 150,000 clones, over 75% of which occur a single time. The top ten constitute approximately 6.6% of the sample.

This clone was found once. Its cognate antigen has yet to be identified. No clone much larger than this one lies a single base away; base qualities are absent. Taken with the paper, the label for time point translates to: baseline before first vaccination. Vaccinee samples came from UK trials COV001 and COV002, including a single-blind randomized controlled phase 2/3 trial of AZD1222 (ChAdOx1 nCoV-19) in healthy adults. For TCRbeta chain sequencing, PBMC samples from trial participants were taken at day 0 and at day 28 after the second dose. Results and caveats for the whole study, not just this receptor: Epitopes outside the regions mutated in the B.1.351 and B.1.1.7 variants were reportedly recognized by nearly half of the unique spike-specific TCRs. The whole spike protein was spanned by vaccine-associated CD4 TCRs, and dominant responses were seen in regions 160-218 and 743-854. After two AZD1222 doses, spike-specific TCR breadth and depth were significantly higher than at day 0 and than in MenACWY recipients. Participants were mostly white British and included more females than males, and it was suggested by the authors that clonal diversity may have been underestimated. Only five to seven AZD1222 recipients were SARS-CoV-2 seropositive at baseline, limiting conclusions about previously exposed vaccinees. The 56-69-year group was small, and its depth increase did not reach significance, likely because of low power. Because no samples from the day 14 peak response were available, repertoires could be characterized only after the peak T cell response.

The origin of this receptor is an adult in good health. Here the sequenced sample was peripheral blood, taken on day 0 of AZD1222 vaccination. The V and J segments used are TRBV10-3 and TRBJ1-3; the D gene is unclear. For the CDR3, the sequence is CAISEPGSGDTIYF. The base sequence is TGTGCCATCAGTGAGCCGGGATCGGGAGACACCATATATTTT.